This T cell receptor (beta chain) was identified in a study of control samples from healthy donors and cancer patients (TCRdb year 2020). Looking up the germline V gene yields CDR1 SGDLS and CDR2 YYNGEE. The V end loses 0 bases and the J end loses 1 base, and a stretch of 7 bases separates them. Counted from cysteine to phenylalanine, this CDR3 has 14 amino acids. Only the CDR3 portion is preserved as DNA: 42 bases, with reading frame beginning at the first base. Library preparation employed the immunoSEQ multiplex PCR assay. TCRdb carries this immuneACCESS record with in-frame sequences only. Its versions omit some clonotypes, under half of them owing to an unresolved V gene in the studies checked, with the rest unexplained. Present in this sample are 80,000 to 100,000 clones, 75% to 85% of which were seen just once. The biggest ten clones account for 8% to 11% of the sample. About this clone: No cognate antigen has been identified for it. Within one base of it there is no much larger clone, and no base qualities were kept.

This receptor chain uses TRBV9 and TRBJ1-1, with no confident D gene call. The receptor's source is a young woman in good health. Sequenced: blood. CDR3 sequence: CASSVVGRNTEAFF. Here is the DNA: TGTGCCAGCAGCGTAGTAGGGAGGAACACTGAAGCTTTCTTT. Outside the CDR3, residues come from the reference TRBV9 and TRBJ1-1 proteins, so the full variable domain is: DSGVTQTPKHLITATGQRVTLRCSPRSGDLSVYWYQQSLDQGLQFLIQYYNGEERAKGNILERFSAQQFPDLHSELNLSSLELGDSALYFCASSVVGRNTEAFFGQGTRLTVV.